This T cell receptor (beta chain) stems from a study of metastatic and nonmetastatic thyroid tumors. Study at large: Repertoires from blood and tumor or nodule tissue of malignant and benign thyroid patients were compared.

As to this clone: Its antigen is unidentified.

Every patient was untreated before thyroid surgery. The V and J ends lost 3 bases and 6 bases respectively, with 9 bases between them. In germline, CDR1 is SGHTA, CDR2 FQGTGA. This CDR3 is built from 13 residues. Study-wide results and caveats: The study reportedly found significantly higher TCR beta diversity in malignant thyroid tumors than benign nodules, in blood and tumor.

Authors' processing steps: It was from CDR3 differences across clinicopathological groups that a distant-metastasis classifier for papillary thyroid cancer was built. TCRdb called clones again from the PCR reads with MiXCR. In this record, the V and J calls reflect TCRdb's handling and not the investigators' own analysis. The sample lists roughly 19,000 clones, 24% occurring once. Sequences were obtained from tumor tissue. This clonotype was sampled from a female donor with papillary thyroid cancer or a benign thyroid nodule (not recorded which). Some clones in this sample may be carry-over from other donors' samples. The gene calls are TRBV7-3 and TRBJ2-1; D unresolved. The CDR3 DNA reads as TGTGCCAGCAGCTTCTATCTAGTCAATGAGCAGTTCTTC. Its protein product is CASSFYLVNEQFF.